The 11 T cell receptor beta chains given below trace back to one sample, sequenced in a study of Ad26.COV2.S vaccination and SARS-CoV-2 variants. The treatment here: 15 to 20 received Ad26.COV2.S at low or high dose, single or two shots; five or six received placebo; per-sample allocation not given. Day 63 following the first vaccine or placebo injection was when the samples were taken. Measured with immunoSEQ multiplex PCR; TCRdb has only the in-frame clones, and not every one. The repertoire has about 420,000 clones, roughly 90% of them found once; the top ten carry 3.5% to 4%. Sequencing used peripheral blood, obtained in a trial of Ad26.COV2.S vaccine versus placebo. The source of these receptors is a person between 18 and 65 years old who received the Ad26.COV2.S COVID-19 vaccine or a placebo.

This rearrangement joins TRBV18 to TRBJ2-3; D perhaps matches TRBD1 (5 bases). CDR3 length: 14 residues. Trimming removed 4 bases from V and 1 base from J, with 9 bases in between. Germline CDR1 is KGHSH and CDR2 is LQKENI. The CDR3 is CASSLDSRTDTQYF. The CDR3, as DNA: TGTGCCAGCTCACTTGACAGTCGCACAGATACGCAGTATTTT.

This clone showed up just once. V usage is TRBV6-6 and J usage is TRBJ1-6; D is undetermined. Germline CDR1 reads MNHNY; CDR2 reads SVGAGI (reference sequence). The length of the CDR3 is 12 residues. Trimming stripped 6 bases from V and 12 bases from J, with 12 bases between. The chain's CDR3 is CASSPVGGPLHF. For the CDR3, the DNA is TGTGCCAGCAGCCCCGTTGGTGGACCCCTCCACTTT.

The chain recombines TRBV30 with TRBJ2-1; D call uncertain. Germline V gene sequence: CDR1 GTSNPN, CDR2 SVGIG (reference sequence). The length of the CDR3 is 12 residues. V lost 0 bases and J 6 bases, leaving 6 bases between the germline ends. The CDR3 region is CAWSVVFNEQFF. The CDR3 DNA is TGTGCCTGGAGTGTAGTATTCAATGAGCAGTTCTTC.

The chain recombines TRBV10-2 with TRBJ2-2; D is perhaps TRBD1 (5 bases). Germline V gene data show CDR1 as WSHSY and CDR2 as SAAADI. The CDR3 extends over 17 amino acids. V was clipped by 5 bases and J by 0 bases, with 16 bases between them. CDR3 protein: CASSYRMDTSNTGELFF. DNA of the CDR3: TGCGCCAGCAGTTACAGGATGGATACCTCGAACACCGGGGAGCTGTTTTTT.

This chain links TRBV24-1 with TRBJ1-1; D is ambiguous. The CDR3 covers 9 residues. Germline V CDR1 and CDR2: KGHDR, SFDVKD. With 7 bases removed from V and 6 bases from J, the gap between germline ends came to 2 bases. The CDR3 sequence is CATSAEAFF. In DNA, the CDR3 is TGTGCCACCAGCGCTGAAGCTTTCTTT.

The genes are TRBV11-2 and TRBJ2-5; 7 nucleotides align to TRBD1. CDR1 is SGHAT, CDR2 FQNNGV, per germline. The V gene end was trimmed by 2 bases and the J gene end by 1 base; junction bases not matched to a gene: 1. The CDR3 is made up of 14 amino acids. CDR3 in amino acids: CASSLSGGQETQYF. The CDR3 nucleotides are TGTGCCAGCAGCTTATCAGGGGGCCAAGAGACCCAGTACTTC.

The chain has TRBV11-2 and TRBJ2-1, with D possibly matching TRBD2 (6 bases). Germline assignment: CDR1 SGHAT and CDR2 FQNNGV. The CDR3 loop spans 15 amino acids. Trimming cost V 1 base and J 6 bases, with 13 bases left between them. CDR3 sequence (DNA): TGTGCCAGCAGCTTAGGGCTAGCGACCCCCAATGAGCAGTTCTTC. Translating it yields CASSLGLATPNEQFF.

The rearrangement links TRBV9 to TRBJ1-6; 12 bases align to TRBD1. Germline CDR1 reads SGDLS; CDR2 reads YYNGEE. V lost 1 base to trimming and J lost 10 bases; unmatched junction nucleotides: 12. The CDR3 has 18 amino acids. CDR3 amino acids: CASSVRVGQGAGDSPLHF. The CDR3 nucleotides read TGTGCCAGCAGCGTAAGGGTGGGACAGGGGGCCGGGGACTCACCCCTCCACTTT.

This chain links TRBV27 with TRBJ1-4; possibly TRBD1 for D (5 bases). The CDR3 sequence is 15 residues long. CDR1 and CDR2 (germline): MNHEY, SMNVEV (reference sequence). Trimming pared 7 bases from V and 8 bases from J, leaving 20 bases between. The CDR3 DNA follows: TGTGCCAGCACCTCTTGGGGCCAGGGAGGGGAAAAACTGTTTTTT. Translation gives CASTSWGQGGEKLFF.

The gene calls are TRBV11-1 and TRBJ2-5; D unclear. Trimming pared 3 bases from V and 1 base from J, leaving 6 bases between. The CDR3 consists of 13 residues. Germline V gene lookup returns CDR1 SGHAT and CDR2 FQDESV (reference sequence). The CDR3: CASSFGSQETQYF. CDR3 sequence (DNA): TGTGCCAGCAGCTTCGGGTCCCAAGAGACCCAGTACTTC.

This CDR3 reads CASSAGTGTGRLNNYGYTF. CDR3 sequence (DNA): TGTGCCAGCAGCGCGGGAACCGGGACAGGGAGACTTAACAACTATGGCTACACCTTC. The rearrangement links TRBV9 to TRBJ1-2; TRBD1 agrees at 9 bases. Germline V gene sequence: CDR1 SGDLS, CDR2 YYNGEE. This CDR3 contains 19 residues. Trimming took 3 bases from V and 2 from J; bases not matched to a gene: 17.